This T cell receptor beta chain comes out of a study of blood T cell repertoires in COVID-19. Overall study: The cDNA or gDNA used as material had been derived from T cells, B-cell-depleted T cells, or PBMCs.

Symptom resolution, clearance, or two negative PCRs marked donors in Cohort 3 as recovered. The germline V and J ends were trimmed by 5 bases and 1 base, with 10 bases remaining between them. The CDR3 contains 14 residues. Germline V gene lookup returns CDR1 LNHDA and CDR2 SQIVND (reference sequence). Original processing notes: Amplification with reference gene primers provided the estimates of nucleated cell counts. The assay was immunoSEQ multiplex PCR, and TCRdb's table has in-frame clones only and misses some. D and trimming come from the DNA, and the V and J calls and clone size come from that table. The table has fewer than 500,000 clones, 75% to 90% seen once; the top ten hold under 0.85%.

This sequence originates from a woman aged 18-29 years who had recovered from COVID-19. The chain recombines TRBV19 with TRBJ2-3; the D is unclear. Specimen: PBMCs or T cells enriched from blood (not recorded which). Here the CDR3 DNA reads TGTGCCAGTAGTTCTAGAGAGGGCACAGATACGCAGTATTTT. Translated, it gives CASSSREGTDTQYF.